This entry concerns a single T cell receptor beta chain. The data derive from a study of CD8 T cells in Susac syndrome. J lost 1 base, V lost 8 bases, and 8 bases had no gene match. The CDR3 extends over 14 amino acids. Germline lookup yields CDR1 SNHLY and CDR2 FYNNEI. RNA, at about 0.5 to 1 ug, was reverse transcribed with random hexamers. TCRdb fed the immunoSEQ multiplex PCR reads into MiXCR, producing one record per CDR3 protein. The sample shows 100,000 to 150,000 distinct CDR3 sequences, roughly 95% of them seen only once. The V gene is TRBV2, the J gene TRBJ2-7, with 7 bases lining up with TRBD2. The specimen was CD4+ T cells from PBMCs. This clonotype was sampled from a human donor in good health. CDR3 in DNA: TGTGCCAGCGTCAAGGGCGGGAGTTCCTACGAGCAGTACTTC. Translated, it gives CASVKGGSSYEQYF.